The subject of this entry is one T cell receptor beta chain. The antigen remains unidentified. The CDR3 is made up of 15 amino acids. Germline V gives CDR1 MNHNY, CDR2 SVGAGI (reference sequence). With 7 bases removed from V and 4 bases from J, the gap between germline ends came to 17 bases. Assay used: immunoSEQ multiplex PCR; TCRdb lists only in-frame clones, some missing. The repertoire holds 150,000 to 200,000 clones, approximately 96% seen once, with around 0.9% in the top ten. This entry comes from a study of cytomegalovirus exposure and HLA in healthy donors. Study results and caveats: TCR beta chains numbering more than 150 were designated cytomegalovirus-associated. For cytomegalovirus status, the classifier reportedly gave diagnoses with high specificity and sensitivity.

The donors were members of the roughly 120-subject validation cohort (separate from the roughly 700-subject first cohort). The genes are TRBV6-6 and TRBJ1-5, with a weak D call TRBD1 (6 bases). Sample: PBMCs. The source is a woman aged 18-29 years in good health and CMV-seronegative. This chain's CDR3 is CASTDDRRGNQPQHF. In nucleotides, the CDR3 is TGTGCCAGCACTGATGACAGGCGAGGGAATCAGCCCCAGCATTTT.